Listed here are 17 T cell receptor beta chains from one sample, sequenced in a study of radiation and T cells in renal cell carcinoma. Clones were read by immunoSEQ multiplex PCR, and TCRdb kept only the in-frame ones, dropping some. Of about 130,000 clones in the sample, around 80% were seen once. Time point here: baseline pretreatment blood. Treatment given: 15 Gy SBRT to primary tumor, nephrectomy 4 weeks later. The source material was blood, sampled from a patient whose treatment included radiotherapy and nephrectomy. These TCRs come from an older woman with renal cell carcinoma.

The V and J genes are TRBV2 and TRBJ2-6; tentatively, D is TRBD2 (5 bases). V shed 3 bases and J shed 0 bases, with 6 bases lying between them. Looked up from germline, CDR1 is SNHLY and CDR2 is FYNNEI. The CDR3 length is 15 residues. Written as DNA, the CDR3 is TGTGCCAGCAGTGACGAGGGCTCTGGGGCCAACGTCCTGACTTTC. Translation: CASSDEGSGANVLTF.

V is TRBV6-5 and J is TRBJ1-1; TRBD1 matches at 7 bases. Germline trimming cut 8 bases from V and 4 bases from J; bases unmatched to any gene: 4. Germline lookup yields CDR1 MNHEY and CDR2 SVGAGI. This CDR3 is built from 12 residues. This CDR3 reads CASVRGGTEAFF. In DNA form, the CDR3 reads TGTGCCAGCGTCAGGGGGGGCACTGAAGCTTTCTTT.

V usage is TRBV28 and J usage is TRBJ1-2; D unclear. Germline V CDR1 and CDR2: MDHEN, SYDVKM. The CDR3 runs 11 residues. Trimming left V 7 bases short and J 4 bases short, with 7 bases between. CDR3 residues: CASKSGYGYTF. CDR3 sequence (DNA): TGTGCCAGCAAGAGTGGCTATGGCTACACCTTC.

In this sample, this clone turned up once. The chain combines TRBV7-3 with TRBJ2-3; tentatively, D is TRBD1 or TRBD2 (5 bases each). The CDR3 is 15 amino acids. Looked up from germline, CDR1 is SGHTA and CDR2 is FQGTGA. The V end was cut by 8 bases, the J end by 3 bases, with 18 bases between. The CDR3 region has the DNA TGTGCCAGCGGTAGTGGGCAGGGACGGACAGATACGCAGTATTTT. It yields the protein CASGSGQGRTDTQYF.

This clone was picked up one time. V usage is TRBV27 and J usage is TRBJ2-5, with a weak D call TRBD2 (5 bases). Trimming stripped 3 bases from V and 1 base from J, with 6 bases between. CDR1 is MNHEY and CDR2 is SMNVEV in the germline V gene (reference sequence). There are 13 residues in the CDR3. The CDR3, as DNA: TGTGCCAGCAGTTTCAGCGGCCAAGAGACCCAGTACTTC. It yields the protein CASSFSGQETQYF.

The J gene is TRBJ1-3, the V gene TRBV6-4; D might be TRBD1 (6 bases). V was clipped by 6 bases and J by 0 bases, with 12 bases between them. Germline CDR1 is MRHNA and CDR2 is SNTAGT. The CDR3 runs to 15 residues. CDR3 protein: CASSGQRSSGNTIYF. As DNA, the CDR3 is TGTGCCAGCAGCGGACAGCGTAGCTCTGGAAACACCATATATTTT.

The CDR3 DNA sequence: TGCGCCAGCAGCTTTAACACGAACACTGAAGCTTTCTTT. Translating gives CASSFNTNTEAFF. V is TRBV5-1 and J is TRBJ1-1, with D hard to call. CDR1 and CDR2 from the germline V gene are SGHRS and YFSETQ. This CDR3 has 13 residues. Between the trimmed V and J ends, which lost 2 bases and 1 base, there was a span of 6 bases.

The rearrangement joins TRBV18 to TRBJ2-1; 9 nucleotides line up with TRBD1. CDR3 size: 19 residues. CDR1 is KGHSH and CDR2 is LQKENI in the germline V gene. J gave up 8 bases and V 6 bases, and 23 bases lay outside the gene matches. CDR3 sequence reads: CASSDPRSPRDRDRDEQFF. The CDR3, as DNA: TGTGCCAGCTCCGACCCGAGGAGTCCACGGGACAGGGACAGGGATGAGCAGTTCTTC.

The rearrangement uses TRBV6-1 and TRBJ1-4, with a weak D call TRBD1 (5 bases). Looked up from germline, CDR1 is MNHNS and CDR2 is SASEGT. The CDR3 consists of 15 residues. Trimming removed 3 bases at V and 3 bases at J, with 11 bases between. The CDR3 sequence: CASSDRQGANEKLFF. The CDR3, as DNA: TGTGCCAGCAGTGACCGGCAGGGAGCTAATGAAAAACTGTTTTTT.

The gene calls are TRBV19 and TRBJ2-1; TRBD1 matches at 10 bases. The J segment lost 4 bases and the V segment lost 5 bases, leaving 11 bases of the junction unmatched. CDR3 length equals 17 residues. From germline, CDR1 is LNHDA and CDR2 SQIVND (reference sequence). The CDR3 DNA reads as TGTGCCAGTAGTGCGAGCCCGGGACAGGGGTCATACAATGAGCAGTTCTTC. Translated, it gives CASSASPGQGSYNEQFF.

This clone was picked up a small number of times. V usage is TRBV21-1 and J usage is TRBJ1-6; the D call of TRBD1 is as the table states it, not checked on the DNA. TRBV21-1 is given as a pseudogene. CDR3 length equals 16 residues. The CDR3 region has the DNA TGTGCCAGCAGCGATTCAAGGGGTCGGGATAATTCACCCCTCCACTTT. It codes for CASSDSRGRDNSPLHF.

J is TRBJ2-7 and V is TRBV28; a possible D gene is TRBD2 (5 bases). Trimming took off 6 bases at V and 2 bases at J, with 14 bases between the two ends. CDR1 is MDHEN and CDR2 is SYDVKM in the germline V gene. The CDR3 extends over 14 amino acids. The DNA of the CDR3 is TGTGCCAGCAGCTACCCCGCGCGGGCCTACGAGCAGTACTTC. It specifies CASSYPARAYEQYF. Full variable domain (outside the CDR3, taken from reference TRBV28 and TRBJ2-7): DVKVTQSSRYLVKRTGEKVFLECVQDMDHENMFWYRQDPGLGLRLIYFSYDVKMKEKGDIPEGYSVSREKKERFSLILESASTNQTSMYLCASSYPARAYEQYFGPGTRLTVT.

This clone was seen a handful of times. The V and J genes are TRBV29-1 and TRBJ2-6; the D gene could be TRBD1 or TRBD2 (5 bases each). This CDR3 is built from 17 residues. V was pared by 5 bases and J by 4 bases, with 21 bases between. Germline V gives CDR1 SQVTM, CDR2 ANQGSEA. In DNA, the CDR3 is TGCAGCGTTCGGGGCCACGACGGTATCGCCGGGGCCAACGTCCTGACTTTC. This encodes CSVRGHDGIAGANVLTF.

This clone appeared a single time. V gene TRBV5-1 combines with J gene TRBJ2-3; 8 positions match TRBD1. The germline gives CDR1 SGHRS, CDR2 YFSETQ. V shed 2 bases, J shed 3 bases, and the junction held 2 bases outside the gene matches. The CDR3 is 14 amino acids. The CDR3 sequence: CASSFRTGTDTQYF. Here the CDR3 DNA reads TGCGCCAGCAGCTTCAGGACAGGGACAGATACGCAGTATTTT.

This chain uses TRBV1 with TRBJ2-1; the D call TRBD2 from the table was never checked on the DNA. TRBV1 is a pseudogene. This CDR3 has 16 amino acids. The CDR3 sequence is CTSSQSRLGGYNEQFF. The CDR3 coding sequence is TGCACCAGCAGCCAATCCCGACTAGGCGGCTACAATGAGCAGTTCTTC.

The CDR3 DNA sequence: TGTGCCAGCAGCCCTTCCACAGGGAGTGAAAAACTGTTTTTT. It translates to CASSPSTGSEKLFF. This chain links TRBV11-2 with TRBJ1-4; possible D gene TRBD1, 6 bases. Germline V gene data show CDR1 as SGHAT and CDR2 as FQNNGV. The CDR3 loop spans 14 amino acids. Trimming cost V 5 bases and J 7 bases, with 14 bases left between them. Based on the CDR3 plus reference TRBV11-2 and TRBJ1-4, the full variable domain is EAGVAQSPRYKIIEKRQSVAFWCNPISGHATLYWYQQILGQGPKLLIQFQNNGVVDDSQLPKDRFSAERLKGVDSTLKIQPAKLEDSAVYLCASSPSTGSEKLFFGSGTQLSVL.

The chain is built from TRBV11-3 and TRBJ2-2; D may be TRBD1 or TRBD2 (5 bases each). V was cut by 1 base and J by 8 bases, with 8 bases left in between. The CDR3 has 13 residues. Germline V CDR1 and CDR2: SGHNT, YENEEA. CDR3: CASSLGGEGELFF. CDR3 coding DNA: TGTGCCAGCAGCTTAGGAGGGGAGGGGGAGCTGTTTTTT.